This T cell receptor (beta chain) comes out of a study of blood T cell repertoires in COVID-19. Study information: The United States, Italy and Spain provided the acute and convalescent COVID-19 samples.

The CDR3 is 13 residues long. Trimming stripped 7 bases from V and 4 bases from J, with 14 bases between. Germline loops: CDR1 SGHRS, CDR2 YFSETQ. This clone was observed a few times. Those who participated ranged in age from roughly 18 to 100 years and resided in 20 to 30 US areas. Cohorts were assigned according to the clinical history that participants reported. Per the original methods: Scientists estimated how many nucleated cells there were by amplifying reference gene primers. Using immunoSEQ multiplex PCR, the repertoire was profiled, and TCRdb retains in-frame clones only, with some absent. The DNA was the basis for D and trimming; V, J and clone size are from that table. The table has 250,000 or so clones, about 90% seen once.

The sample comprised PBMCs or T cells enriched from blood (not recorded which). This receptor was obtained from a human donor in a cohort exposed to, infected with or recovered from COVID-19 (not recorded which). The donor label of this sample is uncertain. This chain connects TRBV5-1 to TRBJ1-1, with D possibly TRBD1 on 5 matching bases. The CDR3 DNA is TGCGCCAGCGCCCCTCCGGGGGGCACTGAAGCTTTCTTT. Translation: CASAPPGGTEAFF.